What follows are 5 T cell receptor beta chains derived from one specimen sequenced in a study of shared clonotypes between healthy human individuals. Using immunoSEQ multiplex PCR, the repertoire was profiled, and TCRdb retains in-frame clones only, with some absent. Among 450,000 to 550,000 clones listed, 60% to 85% were seen once. The specimen was PBMCs. These receptors were collected from a woman aged 40 to 50 in good health. Some clones in this sample may be carry-over from other donors' samples.

Note on this clone: The same CDR3 also results from other DNA sequences found in this sample. The rearrangement joins TRBV11-3 to TRBJ2-1; the D gene could be TRBD1 or TRBD2 (5 bases each). V shed 1 base and J shed 7 bases, with 8 bases lying between them. The germline gives CDR1 SGHNT, CDR2 YENEEA. There are 13 residues in the CDR3. CDR3 bases: TGTGCCAGCAGCTTAGGGGGGACGAATGAGCAGTTCTTC. Protein sequence: CASSLGGTNEQFF.

J is TRBJ2-1 and V is TRBV27; D is possibly TRBD1 (6 bases). The CDR3 is made up of 14 amino acids. The germline V and J ends were trimmed by 6 bases and 5 bases, with 14 bases remaining between them. Germline CDR1 and CDR2: MNHEY and SMNVEV (reference sequence). CDR3 loop: CASSPTGQNNEQFF. DNA of the CDR3: TGTGCCAGCAGCCCTACCGGACAGAACAATGAGCAGTTCTTC.

The chain uses TRBV28 and TRBJ1-2, with D possibly matching TRBD1 (6 bases). This CDR3 region has 17 residues. V dropped 5 bases and J dropped 0 bases, with 19 bases sitting between them. In germline, CDR1 is MDHEN, CDR2 SYDVKM. The chain's CDR3 is CASSIAPGHRTNYGYTF. In DNA, the CDR3 is TGTGCCAGCAGTATCGCGCCGGGACACAGAACTAACTATGGCTACACCTTC.

The chain employs TRBV28 and TRBJ2-5, with 7 positions matching TRBD1. The DNA end favors TRBJ2-7, so the J call may be wrong. Germline V gives CDR1 MDHEN, CDR2 SYDVKM. This CDR3 region has 14 residues. The CDR3 region is CASSWTGRSYEQYF. The CDR3 bases are TGTGCCAGCAGTTGGACAGGCCGCTCCTACGAGCAGTACTTC.

The chain employs TRBV9 and TRBJ2-3; D call uncertain. The CDR3 extends over 11 amino acids. Germline CDR1 and CDR2: SGDLS and YYNGEE. V gave up 10 bases and J gave up 5 bases, with 11 bases separating them. CDR3 sequence reads: CAAKVLDTQYF. The CDR3, as DNA: TGTGCCGCCAAAGTTTTAGATACGCAGTATTTT.